This T cell receptor beta chain was captured by sequencing in a study of human T cells and chemical hapten exposure. Time point: patch test 1, 2 weeks after DPC sensitization. Treatment defined: therapeutic diphenylcyclopropenone sensitization with weekly scalp DPC. Trimming pared 5 bases from V and 1 base from J, leaving 14 bases between. Germline lookup yields CDR1 SGHTA and CDR2 FQGNSA. The CDR3 runs to 15 residues. General observations from the study: Significantly greater numbers of large CDR3 similarity clusters came from expanded TCRs than from controls.

TCRdb reprocessed the RACE reads with MiXCR, giving one entry per CDR3 protein. The sample carries 150,000 to 200,000 distinct CDR3 sequences, 20% to 25% recorded once. This clonotype was counted only a few times. Its antigen is not known. The genes are TRBV7-2 and TRBJ2-5; D not certain. The source was whole blood, collected in connection with sensitization to the hapten diphenylcyclopropenone (DPC). The receptor's source is a woman in her forties or fifties with alopecia areata. Some clones in this sample may be carry-over from other donors' samples. CDR3 DNA sequence: TGTGCCAGCAGCCCCACCTGGAGTAGCCAAGAGACCCAGTACTTC. Its protein product is CASSPTWSSQETQYF.